Sequencing of this T cell receptor (beta chain) was carried out in a study of shared T cell receptors in the human thymus. There are 14 residues in the CDR3. From germline, CDR1 is SGHRS and CDR2 YFSETQ. V was clipped by 2 bases and J by 9 bases; unmatched bases: 10. Clones were sequenced by immunoSEQ multiplex PCR, and TCRdb holds only the in-frame ones, with some missing. Of hundreds of thousands of clones in the sample, about 80% were seen once. This sample also appeared in a second study, on human thymus T cells.

The specimen sequenced was thymocytes. The TCR was taken from a boy in the first two years of life with a congenital heart defect. V usage is TRBV5-1 and J usage is TRBJ2-5; TRBD1 matches at 7 bases. The CDR3 is CASSFRTGEQAQYF. DNA of the CDR3: TGCGCCAGCAGCTTCCGGACAGGCGAGCAGGCCCAGTACTTC.